These 23 T cell receptor beta chains originate from one sample sequenced in a study of blood T cell repertoires in COVID-19. Libraries were prepared by immunoSEQ multiplex PCR; TCRdb keeps only in-frame clonotypes and omits some of them. This sample has 450,000 or so clones, with roughly nine tenths found just once. Specimen: peripheral blood. These receptors all come from a man between 18 and 29 years old with COVID-19, enrolled during active disease.

This clone was seen a handful of times. The chain joins TRBV6-6 to TRBJ1-1; TRBD1 aligns across 9 bases. V lost 6 bases to trimming and J lost 5 bases; unmatched junction nucleotides: 7. This CDR3 spans 14 amino acids. CDR1 MNHNY and CDR2 SVGAGI come from the germline V gene (reference sequence). In DNA, the CDR3 is TGTGCCAGCAGGCCCGGGACAGGGTTGACTGAAGCTTTCTTT. It yields the protein CASRPGTGLTEAFF.

The chain is built from TRBV11-2 and TRBJ1-1, with unresolved D. The CDR3 is 14 residues long. Trimming stripped 1 base from V and 5 bases from J, with 11 bases between. In germline, CDR1 is SGHAT, CDR2 FQNNGV. This CDR3 reads CASSLVREGTEAFF. In nucleotides, the CDR3 is TGTGCCAGCAGCTTAGTGAGGGAAGGAACTGAAGCTTTCTTT.

V usage is TRBV27 and J usage is TRBJ2-7; possibly TRBD1 for D (6 bases). Germline CDR1 reads MNHEY; CDR2 reads SMNVEV (reference sequence). V was clipped by 4 bases and J by 3 bases, with 16 bases between them. This CDR3 is 15 amino acids long. The CDR3 protein is CASSYQGGSYYEQYF. Here the CDR3 DNA reads TGTGCCAGCAGTTATCAAGGGGGTTCCTACTACGAGCAGTACTTC.

The chain combines TRBV2 with TRBJ2-5; 7 positions agree with TRBD2. J gave up 4 bases and V 4 bases, and 6 bases lay outside the gene matches. The CDR3 is 14 residues long. Germline V gene data show CDR1 as SNHLY and CDR2 as FYNNEI. The CDR3 loop reads CASSGTRGRETQYF. CDR3 DNA: TGTGCCAGCAGTGGGACTAGGGGTCGAGAGACCCAGTACTTC.

V usage is TRBV7-9 and J usage is TRBJ1-5, with TRBD1 as a possible D gene (5 bases). The germline V and J ends were trimmed by 0 bases and 0 bases, with 12 bases remaining between them. The CDR3 sequence is 17 residues long. The germline gives CDR1 SEHNR, CDR2 FQNEAQ (reference sequence). CDR3 coding DNA: TGTGCCAGCAGCTTAGCGGGGGGACCCTATAGCAATCAGCCCCAGCATTTT. This sequence encodes CASSLAGGPYSNQPQHF.

The J gene is TRBJ2-1, the V gene TRBV12-3 or TRBV12-4; D may be TRBD1 (5 bases). The CDR3 sequence is 12 residues long. V lost 6 bases to trimming and J lost 4 bases, with 7 bases between them. This CDR3 reads CASRGLYNEQFF. DNA of the CDR3: TGTGCCAGCAGGGGGCTGTACAATGAGCAGTTCTTC.

The chain is built from TRBV12-3 or TRBV12-4 and TRBJ2-5, with D unresolved. Trimming cost V 1 base and J 3 bases, with 6 bases left between them. CDR3 length: 13 amino acids. The CDR3 DNA reads as TGTGCCAGCAGTTTAGTTCCTGAAGAGACCCAGTACTTC. Its protein product is CASSLVPEETQYF.

The rearrangement uses TRBV6-5 and TRBJ2-7, with D tentatively TRBD1 (5 bases). CDR1 is MNHEY and CDR2 is SVGAGI in the germline V gene. V dropped 2 bases and J dropped 2 bases, with 13 bases sitting between them. The CDR3 consists of 15 residues. Here the CDR3 DNA reads TGTGCCAGCAGTTACAGTGACAGTCCGGCCTACGAGCAGTACTTC. Its translation is CASSYSDSPAYEQYF.

The CDR3 bases are TGTGCCAGCAGCGCCCCGACAGGGAGAGAGACCCAGTACTTC. Translated, it gives CASSAPTGRETQYF. The chain has TRBV7-9 and TRBJ2-5; 7 bases line up with TRBD1. J gave up 4 bases and V 5 bases, and 7 bases lay outside the gene matches. Germline CDR1 reads SEHNR; CDR2 reads FQNEAQ (reference sequence). This CDR3 has 14 amino acids.

The chain links TRBV15 to TRBJ2-1; TRBD1 agrees at 7 bases. With 4 bases clipped from V and 4 bases from J, the junction kept 16 bases outside the gene matches. Germline loops: CDR1 LNHNV, CDR2 YYDKDF (reference sequence). The CDR3 is 18 residues long. CDR3 residues: CATSTPQGRDSPYNEQFF. The CDR3 nucleotides are TGTGCCACCAGCACCCCCCAGGGCCGGGACAGCCCGTACAATGAGCAGTTCTTC. Drawing the rest from reference TRBV15 and TRBJ2-1, the complete variable domain is DAMVIQNPRYQVTQFGKPVTLSCSQTLNHNVMYWYQQKSSQAPKLLFHYYDKDFNNEADTPDNFQSRRPNTSFCFLDIRSPGLGDTAMYLCATSTPQGRDSPYNEQFFGPGTRLTVL.

The chain links TRBV5-1 to TRBJ2-5, with D possibly matching TRBD1 (5 bases). This CDR3 is 15 amino acids long. Germline CDR1 is SGHRS and CDR2 is YFSETQ. Trimming took 0 bases from V and 5 from J, leaving 14 bases between them. CDR3 loop: CASSLEGRVLETQYF. The CDR3 DNA reads as TGCGCCAGCAGCTTGGAAGGCAGGGTGTTGGAGACCCAGTACTTC.

This chain joins TRBV19 and TRBJ1-2; D remains unclear. Trimming took 5 bases from V and 4 from J, leaving 11 bases between them. This CDR3 is built from 13 residues. CDR1 and CDR2 (germline): LNHDA, SQIVND (reference sequence). The CDR3 DNA sequence: TGTGCCAGTAGTGGGCGAGGGTTCTATGGCTACACCTTC. Residues: CASSGRGFYGYTF.

This chain joins TRBV19 and TRBJ1-5; tentatively, D is TRBD1 (5 bases). CDR1 and CDR2 (germline): LNHDA, SQIVND (reference sequence). The length of the CDR3 is 16 residues. V was shortened by 4 bases and J by 1 base, with 14 bases between the two germline ends. The CDR3 spells CASSRDRAGSNQPQHF. In DNA, the CDR3 is TGTGCCAGTAGTAGAGACCGGGCAGGGAGCAATCAGCCCCAGCATTTT. Supplemented by reference TRBV19 and TRBJ1-5, the full variable domain reads DGGITQSPKYLFRKEGQNVTLSCEQNLNHDAMYWYRQDPGQGLRLIYYSQIVNDFQKGDIAEGYSVSREKKESFPLTVTSAQKNPTAFYLCASSRDRAGSNQPQHFGDGTRLSIL.

This sequence joins TRBV24-1 and TRBJ2-1; TRBD2 aligns across 12 bases. V was pared by 4 bases and J by 6 bases, with 9 bases of the junction left unmatched. The CDR3 extends over 17 amino acids. Looked up from germline, CDR1 is KGHDR and CDR2 is SFDVKD. The CDR3 bases are TGTGCCACCAGTGAAACAGGGCTAGCGGGAGGGTTCAATGAGCAGTTCTTC. Protein: CATSETGLAGGFNEQFF.

This chain links TRBV27 with TRBJ2-7, with 8 positions matching TRBD1. J lost 1 base, V lost 11 bases, and 10 bases had no gene match. Germline loops: CDR1 MNHEY, CDR2 SMNVEV (reference sequence). The CDR3 extends over 14 amino acids. The CDR3 spells CASQRQGRSYEQYF. In DNA form, the CDR3 reads TGTGCCTCTCAAAGACAGGGGAGATCCTACGAGCAGTACTTC.

Turning to this clone: The junction does not match germline at one end; this may be a read error. The V and J genes are TRBV11-3 and TRBJ2-1, with 7 bases identical to TRBD2. The germline CDR1 and CDR2 sequences are SGHNT and YENEEA. The CDR3 is made up of 20 amino acids. In DNA, the CDR3 is TGTGCCAGCAGCATAGATGGGGAACCGTTTAGCGGGTTCTATAACAATGAGCAGTTCTTC. Its translation: CASSIDGEPFSGFYNNEQFF. Variable domain in full (rest from reference TRBV11-3 and TRBJ2-1): EAGVVQSPRYKIIEKKQPVAFWCNPISGHNTLYWYLQNLGQGPELLIRYENEEAVDDSQLPKDRFSAERLKGVDSTLKIQPAELGDSAVYLCASSIDGEPFSGFYNNEQFFGPGTRLTVL.

V gene TRBV10-1 combines with J gene TRBJ2-1, with D perhaps matching TRBD1 (6 bases). This CDR3 spans 13 amino acids. CDR1 is WNHNN and CDR2 is SYGVQD in the germline V gene (reference sequence). V gave up 4 bases and J gave up 4 bases, with 8 bases separating them. The CDR3 loop reads CASSGQDYNEQFF. CDR3 DNA: TGCGCCAGCAGTGGACAGGATTACAATGAGCAGTTCTTC.

This chain joins TRBV18 and TRBJ1-2, with 10 positions matching TRBD1. Germline trimming cut 5 bases from V and 4 bases from J; bases unmatched to any gene: 10. The CDR3 spans 16 residues. Germline values: CDR1 KGHSH, CDR2 LQKENI. The CDR3 DNA is TGTGCCAGCTCAAAGGGACAGGGGACAACGGGCTATGGCTACACCTTC. It is translated as CASSKGQGTTGYGYTF.

This clone was seen just once. The CDR3 is CASRGTGAAVRQYF. In DNA, the CDR3 is TGTGCCAGCAGGGGGACAGGGGCCGCCGTAAGGCAGTACTTC. The chain carries TRBV27 and TRBJ2-7; 10 positions match TRBD1. The CDR3 loop spans 14 amino acids. Germline trimming cut 6 bases from V and 9 bases from J; bases unmatched to any gene: 11. Germline V CDR1 and CDR2: MNHEY, SMNVEV (reference sequence).

The CDR3 nucleotides read TGTGCCAGCAGCCAAGGGGGATTCAGGGCCAATGAGCAGTTCTTC. This translates into CASSQGGFRANEQFF. The chain has TRBV11-3 and TRBJ2-1; D is possibly TRBD1 (6 bases). V lost 5 bases, J lost 6 bases, and 17 bases lay in between. CDR3 size: 15 residues. Germline values: CDR1 SGHNT, CDR2 YENEEA.

The rearrangement uses TRBV5-1 and TRBJ2-5; 11 bases align to TRBD2. The trim removed 6 bases at V and 4 bases at J, leaving 11 bases unmatched. The CDR3 totals 16 residues. Germline-derived CDR1 and CDR2 are SGHRS and YFSETQ. The CDR3 here is CASTPAQTSGTETQYF. Here the CDR3 DNA reads TGCGCCAGCACTCCCGCCCAGACTAGCGGGACAGAGACCCAGTACTTC. Filled out from reference TRBV5-1 and TRBJ2-5, the complete variable domain reads KAGVTQTPRYLIKTRGQQVTLSCSPISGHRSVSWYQQTPGQGLQFLFEYFSETQRNKGNFPGRFSGRQFSNSRSEMNVSTLELGDSALYLCASTPAQTSGTETQYFGPGTRLLVL.

V gene TRBV6-7 combines with J gene TRBJ2-3, with D unclear. TRBV6-7 is an open reading frame, and its role is uncertain. V was pared by 2 bases and J by 2 bases, with 11 bases between. The CDR3 loop spans 15 amino acids. DNA of the CDR3: TGTGCCAGCAGTTACGTACTCACTCCCACAGATACGCAGTATTTT. Translation gives CASSYVLTPTDTQYF.

The chain has TRBV12-3 or TRBV12-4 and TRBJ2-7; D is uncertain. The CDR3 length is 12 residues. V was shortened by 6 bases and J by 3 bases, with 9 bases between the two germline ends. The CDR3 DNA is TGTGCCAGCAGCCCTCGACTCTACGAGCAGTACTTC. Translated: CASSPRLYEQYF.